The 10 T cell receptor beta chains given below trace back to one sample, sequenced in a study of cytomegalovirus exposure and HLA in healthy donors. The PCR had 60 Vbeta and 13 Jbeta primers. Only in-frame clones appear in the TCRdb table, and some are missing; sequencing was by immunoSEQ multiplex PCR. The sample has about 130,000 clones, approximately 79% seen once; the top ten hold approximately 6.2%. The sequencing sample was made of PBMCs. Source of these receptors: a middle-aged man in good health and CMV-seropositive.

The rearrangement links TRBV6-1 to TRBJ1-2; TRBD1 agrees at 10 bases. CDR1 and CDR2 from the germline V gene are MNHNS and SASEGT. This CDR3 region has 15 residues. Trimming removed 2 bases from V and 8 bases from J; junction bases left unmatched: 8. CDR3 in amino acids: CASSEWGTGVYGYTF. As DNA, the CDR3 is TGTGCCAGCAGTGAATGGGGGACAGGGGTTTACGGCTACACCTTC.

This chain joins TRBV15 and TRBJ2-3, with 9 bases identical to TRBD2. The CDR3 has 15 amino acids. Germline lookup yields CDR1 LNHNV and CDR2 YYDKDF (reference sequence). With V trimmed by 5 bases and J by 0 bases, 3 bases remained unmatched. The CDR3 nucleotides read TGTGCCACCAGCCGACTAGCGGATAGCACAGATACGCAGTATTTT. It is translated as CATSRLADSTDTQYF.

The chain combines TRBV2 with TRBJ2-7; 9 bases match TRBD2. The CDR3 is 13 residues long. Trimming removed 4 bases from V and 6 bases from J; junction bases left unmatched: 4. Germline lookup yields CDR1 SNHLY and CDR2 FYNNEI. CDR3 nucleotides: TGTGCCAGCAGTGCCACTAGCGGGCTCGAGCAGTACTTC. It yields the protein CASSATSGLEQYF.

The CDR3 here is CASSTDQGVYGYTF. The CDR3 DNA reads as TGTGCCAGCAGTACAGACCAGGGGGTCTATGGCTACACCTTC. The chain carries TRBV6-5 and TRBJ1-2; 7 bases fit TRBD1. The germline V gene encodes CDR1 MNHEY and CDR2 SVGAGI. The CDR3 totals 14 residues. J lost 4 bases, V lost 5 bases, and 7 bases had no gene match.

V gene TRBV4-2 combines with J gene TRBJ2-4, with 9 positions matching TRBD2. Per the germline V gene, CDR1 is LGHNA and CDR2 is YNFKEQ. Unmatched junction bases numbered 15, after V lost 1 base and J lost 5 bases. The CDR3 loop spans 19 amino acids. CDR3 region: CASSQGNSGRGPFENIQYF. In nucleotides, the CDR3 is TGTGCCAGCAGCCAAGGAAATAGCGGGAGAGGGCCGTTCGAAAACATTCAGTACTTC.

V gene TRBV10-2 combines with J gene TRBJ1-1; weak D call: TRBD1 (6 bases). The CDR3 covers 16 residues. V lost 0 bases, J lost 2 bases, and 13 bases lay in between. Germline V lookup: CDR1 WSHSY, CDR2 SAAADI. CDR3 region: CASSESGTFYNTEAFF. The CDR3 DNA follows: TGCGCCAGCAGTGAGTCCGGGACATTTTATAACACTGAAGCTTTCTTT.

The chain is built from TRBV7-9 and TRBJ1-1, with 7 positions matching TRBD1. The V and J ends lost 7 bases and 4 bases, in that order; junction bases with no gene match: 6. CDR1 is SEHNR and CDR2 is FQNEAQ in the germline V gene (reference sequence). This CDR3 region has 13 residues. The CDR3 here is CASKGSGGTEAFF. The CDR3 bases are TGTGCCAGCAAAGGCTCAGGGGGCACTGAAGCTTTCTTT.

This chain joins TRBV6-1 and TRBJ2-1; 7 nucleotides agree with TRBD1. With 1 base clipped from V and 12 bases from J, the junction kept 3 bases outside the gene matches. The CDR3 runs 12 residues. The V gene's germline CDR1 is MNHNS and CDR2 SASEGT. CDR3 in DNA: TGTGCCAGCAGTGAAGATTACAGGGGGCAGTTCTTC. Translated, it gives CASSEDYRGQFF.

The chain combines TRBV7-2 with TRBJ1-2; 7 bases fit TRBD1. Per germline, CDR1 SGHTA and CDR2 FQGNSA. This CDR3 is built from 14 residues. J lost 8 bases, V lost 1 base, and 7 bases had no gene match. The CDR3 loop is CASSLDTGVRGYTF. The CDR3 DNA reads as TGTGCCAGCAGCTTAGATACAGGGGTACGAGGCTACACCTTC.

The chain joins TRBV6-1 to TRBJ2-7; weak D call: TRBD2 (5 bases). This CDR3 region has 12 residues. Germline CDR1 reads MNHNS; CDR2 reads SASEGT. V was shortened by 8 bases and J by 2 bases, with 10 bases between the two germline ends. As DNA, the CDR3 is TGTGCCAGCGGGCGGGTTGCCTACGAGCAGTACTTC. Translation: CASGRVAYEQYF.